Below are 4 T cell receptor beta chains sequenced from a single sample in a study of blood T cell repertoires in COVID-19. Assay: immunoSEQ multiplex PCR; the TCRdb copy retains only in-frame clones and omits some. The sample records roughly 160,000 clones, about nine tenths being singletons. What was sequenced was peripheral blood. The receptors come from a man aged 55-75 years with acute or convalescent COVID-19.

The rearrangement uses TRBV2 and TRBJ1-1; D is undetermined. This CDR3 comprises 14 residues. CDR1 and CDR2 from the germline V gene are SNHLY and FYNNEI. Trimming pared 6 bases from V and 1 base from J, leaving 12 bases between. CDR3: CASRRFGGNTEAFF. DNA of the CDR3: TGTGCCAGCAGAAGATTCGGAGGGAACACTGAAGCTTTCTTT. The full variable domain, its missing parts supplied by reference TRBV2 and TRBJ1-1, is EPEVTQTPSHQVTQMGQEVILRCVPISNHLYFYWYRQILGQKVEFLVSFYNNEISEKSEIFDDQFSVERPDGSNFTLKIRSTKLEDSAMYFCASRRFGGNTEAFFGQGTRLTVV.

The V gene is TRBV15, the J gene TRBJ1-5, with a tentative D call TRBD1 (6 bases). Deletions cut 1 base from V and 4 bases from J, with 17 bases between. Germline CDR1 reads LNHNV; CDR2 reads YYDKDF (reference sequence). The CDR3 is made up of 17 amino acids. This CDR3 is CATSRVLQGIINQPQHF. Here the CDR3 DNA reads TGTGCCACCAGCAGAGTTCTGCAGGGGATAATAAATCAGCCCCAGCATTTT. The full variable domain, with the rest looked up from reference TRBV15 and TRBJ1-5, is DAMVIQNPRYQVTQFGKPVTLSCSQTLNHNVMYWYQQKSSQAPKLLFHYYDKDFNNEADTPDNFQSRRPNTSFCFLDIRSPGLGDTAMYLCATSRVLQGIINQPQHFGDGTRLSIL.

The chain links TRBV19 to TRBJ2-3; D is perhaps TRBD1 (5 bases). Per germline, CDR1 LNHDA and CDR2 SQIVND (reference sequence). This CDR3 contains 13 residues. V was pared by 5 bases and J by 0 bases, with 6 bases between. The CDR3 DNA reads as TGTGCCAGTAGTGACAGAAGCACAGATACGCAGTATTTT. Its protein product is CASSDRSTDTQYF.

The V call is TRBV3-1 (or the pseudogene TRBV3-2), the J call TRBJ1-4; no firm D call. CDR3 length: 14 residues. Per germline, CDR1 LGHDT and CDR2 YNNKEL (reference sequence). The ends were cut back, 1 base at V and 4 bases at J, with 7 bases in the middle. This chain's CDR3 is CASSQVQYNEKLFF. The CDR3 nucleotides are TGTGCCAGCAGCCAAGTACAGTATAATGAAAAACTGTTTTTT.